The 15 T cell receptor beta chains listed next were all sequenced from one sample in a study of T cell repertoires in cytomegalovirus infection. TCRdb re-derived calls from the reads in MiXCR, one entry per CDR3 protein. The sample lists 740,000 or so distinct CDR3 sequences, about 40% occurring once. The sequenced sample consisted of PBMCs. The receptor set was obtained from a human donor in good health (CMV status not recorded). Some clones in this sample may be carry-over from other donors' samples.

The chain combines TRBV5-6 with TRBJ1-2; D not certain. This CDR3 region has 14 residues. The germline CDR1 and CDR2 sequences are SGHDT and YYEEEE. V was shortened by 6 bases and J by 1 base, with 13 bases between the two germline ends. The CDR3 nucleotides read TGTGCCAGCATCGGGTGGTGGGATAACTATGGCTACACCTTC. It codes for CASIGWWDNYGYTF.

This clonotype was seen only a few times. V and J are TRBV6-4 and TRBJ1-5; D is perhaps TRBD1 (6 bases). V was shortened by 6 bases and J by 6 bases, with 12 bases between the two germline ends. The CDR3 consists of 13 residues. Germline CDR1 MRHNA, CDR2 SNTAGT. The CDR3 nucleotides are TGTGCCAGCAGCGCCGAAGGGGGTCAGCCCCAGCATTTT. Amino acids: CASSAEGGQPQHF.

In its sample, this clonotype was seen a few times. The chain couples TRBV6-8 to TRBJ2-5; D assignment may be TRBD1 or TRBD2 (5 bases each). The germline V and J ends were trimmed by 0 bases and 5 bases, with 10 bases remaining between them. This CDR3 contains 14 residues. Germline V gene lookup returns CDR1 MNHGY and CDR2 SAAAGT. The CDR3 spells CASSYSTGPETQYF. The DNA for the CDR3 is TGTGCCAGCAGTTACTCGACGGGGCCGGAGACCCAGTACTTC.

This clonotype came up many times. This chain links TRBV7-9 with TRBJ1-2; no definite D call. The V gene lost 1 base and the J gene lost 7 bases, with 10 bases spanning the gap. This CDR3 is 13 amino acids long. CDR1 and CDR2 (germline): SEHNR, FQNEAQ (reference sequence). Here the CDR3 reads CASSLGSGGGYTF. The CDR3 DNA is TGTGCCAGCAGCTTAGGCTCAGGAGGTGGCTACACCTTC.

This chain connects TRBV28 to TRBJ1-5; no clear D. This CDR3 spans 19 amino acids. Germline values: CDR1 MDHEN, CDR2 SYDVKM. Trimming removed 5 bases from V and 0 bases from J, with 23 bases in between. The CDR3 loop reads CASSLPLLYNLYSNQPQHF. In DNA form, the CDR3 reads TGTGCCAGCAGTCTCCCGCTGCTGTATAATCTTTATAGCAATCAGCCCCAGCATTTT.

This clonotype was counted only a few times. The chain links TRBV28 to TRBJ1-5; D is ambiguous. There are 15 residues in the CDR3. V shed 5 bases and J shed 2 bases, with 13 bases lying between them. Germline loops: CDR1 MDHEN, CDR2 SYDVKM. CDR3 bases: TGTGCCAGCAGTACCCAAGGACTGGGCAATCAGCCCCAGCATTTT. This codes for CASSTQGLGNQPQHF.

This clonotype came up a few times. This chain joins TRBV20-1 and TRBJ2-2, with 10 bases identical to TRBD2. The ends lost 5 bases at V and 5 bases at J; junction bases unmatched: 5. Per the germline V gene, CDR1 is DFQATT and CDR2 is SNEGSKA (reference sequence). This CDR3 is 14 amino acids long. The CDR3 bases are TGCAGTGCTCGAGCGGGGGGGCTTACCGGGGAGCTGTTTTTT. Translating gives CSARAGGLTGELFF.

This clonotype was seen many times. Without the conserved terminal phenylalanine or tryptophan, this CDR3 likely stems from a read error. The limits of the CDR3 on the DNA are not certain, so only TCRdb's listed CDR3 is given. Here the CDR3 reads CASSLSLLAGTQGL. The V gene is TRBV7-2, the J gene TRBJ2-5; TRBD2, the table's D call, was not compared with the DNA. Per germline, CDR1 SGHTA and CDR2 FQGNSA. The CDR3 is 14 amino acids in total, end residues counted.

This clonotype came up a few times. V and J are TRBV7-9 and TRBJ2-5, with 7 bases identical to TRBD1. The ends lost 8 bases at V and 5 bases at J; junction bases unmatched: 8. The CDR3 is 13 amino acids. Germline loops: CDR1 SEHNR, CDR2 FQNEAQ (reference sequence). This CDR3 reads CASGHRGGETQYF. Written as DNA, the CDR3 is TGTGCCAGCGGGCACAGGGGCGGGGAGACCCAGTACTTC.

This clonotype was seen at least ten times. This chain uses TRBV6-1 with TRBJ2-1, with 11 bases that match TRBD2. This CDR3 is built from 16 residues. The V gene end was trimmed by 4 bases and the J gene end by 7 bases; junction bases not matched to a gene: 9. Germline-derived CDR1 and CDR2 are MNHNS and SASEGT. The CDR3 loop is CASSVSGGATWNEQFF. CDR3 bases: TGTGCCAGCAGTGTTAGCGGGGGGGCAACGTGGAATGAGCAGTTCTTC.

The gene calls are TRBV2 and TRBJ1-2, with 11 bases identical to TRBD1. With V trimmed by 2 bases and J by 5 bases, 4 bases remained unmatched. Germline assignment: CDR1 SNHLY and CDR2 FYNNEI. The CDR3 runs 15 residues. Here the CDR3 DNA reads TGTGCCAGCAGTGAATTGGGACAGGGGGGGTATGGCTACACCTTC. Protein product: CASSELGQGGYGYTF.

This clonotype was seen only a few times. In nucleotides, the CDR3 is TGTGCCAGCAGCTGGACAGGGGGGGGAAACACTGAAGCTTTCTTT. This gives the protein CASSWTGGGNTEAFF. The chain recombines TRBV2 with TRBJ1-1, with TRBD1 identical over 10 bases. Germline assignment: CDR1 SNHLY and CDR2 FYNNEI. The CDR3 is made up of 15 amino acids. The V gene end was trimmed by 6 bases and the J gene end by 2 bases; junction bases not matched to a gene: 6.

The chain combines TRBV5-6 with TRBJ2-3; TRBD1 is a possible D gene (6 bases). There are 16 residues in the CDR3. Trimming removed 4 bases from V and 2 bases from J, with 17 bases in between. The germline gives CDR1 SGHDT, CDR2 YYEEEE. The CDR3 protein is CASSPLNRANTDTQYF. The CDR3 coding sequence is TGTGCCAGCAGCCCTCTCAACAGGGCCAACACAGATACGCAGTATTTT.

A few counts support this clonotype. This rearrangement joins TRBV6-6 to TRBJ1-3; a possible D gene is TRBD1 (5 bases). The germline V and J ends were trimmed by 0 bases and 0 bases, with 9 bases remaining between them. The germline CDR1 and CDR2 sequences are MNHNY and SVGAGI (reference sequence). The CDR3 is made up of 16 amino acids. CDR3 in DNA: TGTGCCAGCAGTTACTCGGAGGGACGCTCTGGAAACACCATATATTTT. It encodes CASSYSEGRSGNTIYF.

In regard to this clonotype: The conserved phenylalanine or tryptophan normally closing the CDR3 is absent here, so this likely arose from a read error. The DNA is left out, because the CDR3 cannot be placed on it with certainty; the CDR3 is given as TCRdb lists it. The CDR3 region is CASSPSVSTESFL. The gene calls are TRBV7-9 and TRBJ1-1; the D call of TRBD1 is as the table states it, not checked on the DNA. The CDR3 is 13 residues long, counting both termini. Germline V gene data show CDR1 as SEHNR and CDR2 as FQNEAQ (reference sequence).